This is a list of T cell receptor beta chains from one sample in a study of shared clonotypes between healthy human individuals. Repertoires were generated with immunoSEQ multiplex PCR, while TCRdb's copy carries only in-frame clones and drops some. The sample shows millions of clones, over 90% of them seen only once. The sequencing sample was made of naive CD4+ T cells from PBMCs. The origin of the receptors is a man between 18 and 29 years old in good health. Some clones in this sample may be carry-over from other donors' samples. The CDR3 runs from the conserved cysteine through the conserved F or W. Fields, in order: V gene, J gene, CDR3 protein.

>TRBV7-3|TRBJ2-1
CASSSLHNEQFF
>TRBV2|TRBJ2-2
CAKSGGANTGELFF
>TRBV9|TRBJ1-3
CASSVDTHPNTIYF
>TRBV7-3|TRBJ2-2
CASSWVGPAGELFF
>TRBV2|TRBJ2-7
CASRGGAGLEQYF
>TRBV7-8|TRBJ2-5
CASSPWGGSGETQYF
>TRBV7-2|TRBJ2-2
CASSLAFGAGYNTGELFF
>TRBV28|TRBJ2-7
CASSLGLSGGLAYEQYF
>TRBV6-1|TRBJ1-1
CASSFGANTEAFF
>TRBV28|TRBJ2-7
CASSSATRSRYF
>TRBV15|TRBJ1-4
CATSRDREKLFF
>TRBV6-1|TRBJ2-2
CASSRRQGHGELFF
>TRBV27|TRBJ2-3
CASSLGWGTDTQYF
>TRBV27|TRBJ2-1
CASSQVIDPIRLGYNEQFF
>TRBV19|TRBJ2-7
CASSITGSPAEQYF
>TRBV6-6|TRBJ2-4
CASRPEVVKNIQYF
>TRBV28|TRBJ1-4
CASRPPGWTGLPELFF
>TRBV5-1|TRBJ2-1
CASSHGTVYNEQFF
>TRBV5-4|TRBJ1-1
CASSLDPRDTEAFF
>TRBV28|TRBJ1-1
CASSSGPTEAFF
>TRBV18|TRBJ1-5
CASSPAPGGDSNQPQHF